This TCR beta chain came from a study of shared clonotypes between healthy human individuals. Method: immunoSEQ multiplex PCR; TCRdb's copy keeps in-frame clones and lacks some. In the table there are fewer than 850,000 clones, about 92% of which are singletons. The CDR3 has 14 residues. Germline V CDR1 and CDR2: MNHEY, SMNVEV (reference sequence). V lost 3 bases and J lost 5, with 13 bases in between. Sequencing used memory CD8+ T cells from PBMCs. Documented subset: CD45RO+ cells pooled with CCR7-negative TemRA cells. The clonotype was recovered from a man aged 18-30 years in good health. Some clones in this sample may be carry-over from other donors' samples. The J gene is TRBJ1-1, the V gene TRBV27; D is uncertain. CDR3 residues: CASSFIRERTEAFF. Here the CDR3 DNA reads TGTGCCAGCAGTTTTATTCGGGAAAGAACTGAAGCTTTCTTT.